This T cell receptor (beta chain) was identified in a study of shared clonotypes between healthy human individuals (dated by TCRdb to about 2020). About the investigation overall: A couple of women and a few men aged 18 to 49 years were included in the cohort. Different laboratories and diverse techniques were used to prepare libraries and sequence TCR repertoires, to increase sequencing depth and limit assay-specific biases. To estimate repertoire size and how much clonotypes are shared between individuals, the study performed deep sequencing of blood TCR repertoires from a few healthy adults. Each donor's leukapheresis produced roughly between roughly 0.85 and 9.5 billion PBMCs. For each donor, three plates each were used for CD4 naive and CD4 memory, two plates were used for CD8 naive, and one plate was used for CD8 memory.

Using the deep immunoSEQ assay, TCR CDR3 regions were amplified from genomic DNA by multiplex PCR. Extracted genomic DNA from each cell subset was distributed evenly across all wells of several immunoSEQ 96-well plates, and each plate was treated as a replicate. For sorted subsets, 150 to 250 ng genomic DNA, equal to tens of thousands of T cell genomes, was loaded into each replicate PCR. The purified libraries were quantified using a Qubit 3.0 fluorometer, sized with a Bioanalyzer 2100, and then quantified again using the KAPA Library Quantification kit. Every immunoSEQ 96-well plate was sequenced on a separate single-read 150-cycle Illumina NextSeq 550 flow cell. As for the original processing: Because only junctional sequences without quality scores were contained in the immunoSEQ output, filtering matching that applied to full-length reads could not be performed. Sequences were annotated with PyIR, a Python wrapper for IgBLAST v1.9, using IMGT germline references to assign V/J genes and CDR3. Any read was removed if the V/J assignment was weak (E-value above 1e-6), the CDR3 was missing, or the read contained stop codons, out-of-frame junctions, or ambiguous translated residues. V3J clonotypes were defined as sequences sharing the same inferred V gene, J gene, and CDR3 amino acid sequence. The percentage overlap between two repertoires was calculated by dividing the number of shared unique clonotypes by the size of the smaller repertoire. RTK rarefaction, the Chao1 estimator, and Recon v2.1 estimates of unobserved clonotypes were used to assess repertoire richness. OLGA was used to compute generation probabilities for all TCRbeta clonotypes that the gDNA method yielded from a handful of donors. Held by TCRdb, this immuneACCESS table contains in-frame sequences only and omits some clones. Under half of the omission traces to an unresolved V gene where checked; the cause of the rest is unknown. The D gene and trimming were derived from the DNA, and the V and J assignments and clone size from that table. A total of roughly 550,000 clones appear in this sample, about 95% of them only once. The ten largest clones take up over 0.09% of the sample.

CD8 naive samples were CD45RO-negative cells positively selected for CCR7, giving a CD45RA+CCR7+ population that excluded TemRA cells. Donors were healthy HIV-negative adults with no recently reported acute infections or vaccinations. Only Caucasian adults living in Nashville, Tennessee, USA were represented among the donors. After blood collection by leukapheresis, PBMCs were isolated using Ficoll-Histopaque density gradient centrifugation and then cryopreserved in the vapor phase of liquid nitrogen. Analytical flow cytometry was used to check the purity and quantity of each magnetically sorted T cell population. Genomic DNA was isolated from each sorted fraction and quantified by UV absorbance on a Nanodrop 2000c. General conclusions and limits of the study: Based on pairwise subsampling, the degree of clonotype sharing among donors was expected to be affected by sequencing depth. Even with the large sequencing depth, rarefaction of the sorted-subset datasets indicated that sequencing was incomplete. Naive subsets generally had larger estimated clonotype richness than memory subsets. Only blood was sampled, and tissue TCR repertoires likely differ from those in blood. The small number of donors limited the genetic and exposure-history diversity represented. Higher generation probabilities were observed for clonotypes shared by all four sorted-subset donors than for non-shared clonotypes. When a few donors were compared, the shared fraction of clonotypes was around 4.6% for naive CD4, more than 3% for naive CD8, about 2.4% for memory CD4, and less than 0.45% for memory CD8.

This clone was seen only once. Its specific antigen is unknown. No base-level quality is on record; no much larger clone is a single base apart. The receptor's source is a woman in her 30s in good health. The sequencing sample was made of naive CD8+ T cells sorted from blood. The label giving this sample's cell subset or site can be read as: CD45RA+CCR7+.

The DNA sequence is TGTGCCACCAGCAGAGAATTTTACAGGAGTAACCAAGAGACCCAGTACTTC. Translated, this gives CATSREFYRSNQETQYF. In this chain, TRBV15 is recombined with TRBJ2-5, and perhaps TRBD1 as D gene, on 5 matching bases. From a lookup of the germline V gene (reference sequence), CDR1 and CDR2 are LNHNV and YYDKDF. Trimming removed 0 bases from V and 0 bases from J, leaving 14 bases between the germline ends. Including the terminal cysteine and phenylalanine, the CDR3 comprises 17 residues. The read is trimmed to its CDR3 DNA, 51 bases read in frame from base 1.